What follows is one T cell receptor (beta chain) and its context. Its target is unknown. The CDR3 loop spans 17 amino acids. The germline V gene encodes CDR1 SGHAT and CDR2 FQNNGV. Between the trimmed V and J ends, which lost 2 bases and 2 bases, there was a span of 16 bases. The data were obtained in a study of cytomegalovirus exposure and HLA in healthy donors. With 60 Vbeta and 13 Jbeta primers, the PCR was carried out. Produced via immunoSEQ multiplex PCR; TCRdb's table is partial and in-frame only. This sample has around 120,000 clones, with about four fifths found just once. Findings of the study overall: Most TCR sequences were rare, but some public TCRs occurred in many donors. In vitro testing confirmed a few CMV-associated chains as specific for CMV antigens. After further analysis at a later stage, 16,951 TCR beta sequences were associated with HLA alleles at 0.05 false discovery rate.

Sequencing was carried out using PBMCs. The rearrangement uses TRBV11-2 and TRBJ1-5; weak D call: TRBD1 (6 bases). This TCR came from a man between 18 and 35 years old in good health and CMV-seronegative. DNA of the CDR3: TGTGCCAGCAGCTTAATACAGGGAGAGGCAGGCAATCAGCCCCAGCATTTT. It encodes CASSLIQGEAGNQPQHF.